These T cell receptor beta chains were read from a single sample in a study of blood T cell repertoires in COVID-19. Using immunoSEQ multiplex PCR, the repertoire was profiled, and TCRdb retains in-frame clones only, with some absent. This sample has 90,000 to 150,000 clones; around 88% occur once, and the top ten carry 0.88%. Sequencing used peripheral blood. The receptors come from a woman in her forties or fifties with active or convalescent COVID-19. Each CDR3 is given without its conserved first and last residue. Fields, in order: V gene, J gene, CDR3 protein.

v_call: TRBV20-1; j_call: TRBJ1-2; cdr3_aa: SARRVYGYT
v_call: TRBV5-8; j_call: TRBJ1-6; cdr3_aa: ASSYPTGRNNSPLH
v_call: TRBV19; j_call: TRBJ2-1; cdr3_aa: ASSIKLARVYNEQF
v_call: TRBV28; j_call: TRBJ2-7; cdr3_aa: ASSLVGQDYEQY
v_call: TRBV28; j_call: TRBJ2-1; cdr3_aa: ASSLFPGGFSYNEQF
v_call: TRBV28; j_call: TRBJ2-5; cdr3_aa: ASSLSTGETQY
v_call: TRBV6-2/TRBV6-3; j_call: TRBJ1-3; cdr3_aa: ASSYGTNSGNTIY
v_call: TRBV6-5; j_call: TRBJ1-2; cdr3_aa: ASRSPGQLYGYT
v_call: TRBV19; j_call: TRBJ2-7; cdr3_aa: ASSTGTGGYEQY
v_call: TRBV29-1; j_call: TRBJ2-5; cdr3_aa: SVERVGGETQY
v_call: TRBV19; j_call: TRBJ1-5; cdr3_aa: ASSIDRGYRDHQPQH
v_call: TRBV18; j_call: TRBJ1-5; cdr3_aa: ASSPDRNQPQH
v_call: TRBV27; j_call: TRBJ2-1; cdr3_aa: ASSLRGDNEQF
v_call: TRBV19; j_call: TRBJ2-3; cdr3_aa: ASSADRDPSSTDTQY
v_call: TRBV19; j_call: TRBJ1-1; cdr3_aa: ASSIRGSSEAF
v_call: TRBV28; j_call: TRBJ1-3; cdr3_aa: ASSLAVGNTIY
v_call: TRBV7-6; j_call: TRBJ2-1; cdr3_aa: ASSLRLAGAPYNEQF
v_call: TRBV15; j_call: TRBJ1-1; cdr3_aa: ATSTGTPNTEAF
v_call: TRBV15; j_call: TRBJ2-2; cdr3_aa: ATSRDLLSGLRGTGELF
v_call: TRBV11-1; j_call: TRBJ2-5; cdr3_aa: ASSTGTSGGETQY